Included here is one T cell receptor (beta chain) sequence, with context. The antigen is unknown. The data belong to a study of T-cell memory formation after mild COVID-19. Whole-study findings and limits: Pre-infection memory carried some responding clones, suggesting that cross-reactive memory joined. Contracting clones from day 15 to 85 showed balanced CD4/CD8; later expanders favored CD4+. Contracting CD4+ clones sat mainly in CM and EM; CD8+ in EMRA.

This CDR3 is 15 amino acids long. The ends lost 4 bases at V and 7 bases at J; junction bases unmatched: 8. The germline V gene has CDR1 SGHDN and CDR2 FVKESK. Constant-segment primers were used for 5'RACE, and the resulting TCR alpha and TCR beta cDNA libraries carried sample barcodes and UMIs. TCRdb independently ran MiXCR on the 5' RACE reads; one entry per CDR3 protein. The table has approximately 450,000 distinct CDR3 sequences, 15% to 20% seen once. The chain employs TRBV14 and TRBJ2-2; 8 nucleotides line up with TRBD2. The clonotype was recovered from an adult woman who had mild COVID-19 (a few samples of this study predate the infection). Cell type and time point are not known. Sequenced sample: PBMCs or a T cell subset sorted from them (not recorded which). The CDR3: CASSPLAAPSGELFF. CDR3 nucleotide sequence: TGTGCCAGCAGCCCACTAGCGGCTCCGAGCGGGGAGCTGTTTTTT.